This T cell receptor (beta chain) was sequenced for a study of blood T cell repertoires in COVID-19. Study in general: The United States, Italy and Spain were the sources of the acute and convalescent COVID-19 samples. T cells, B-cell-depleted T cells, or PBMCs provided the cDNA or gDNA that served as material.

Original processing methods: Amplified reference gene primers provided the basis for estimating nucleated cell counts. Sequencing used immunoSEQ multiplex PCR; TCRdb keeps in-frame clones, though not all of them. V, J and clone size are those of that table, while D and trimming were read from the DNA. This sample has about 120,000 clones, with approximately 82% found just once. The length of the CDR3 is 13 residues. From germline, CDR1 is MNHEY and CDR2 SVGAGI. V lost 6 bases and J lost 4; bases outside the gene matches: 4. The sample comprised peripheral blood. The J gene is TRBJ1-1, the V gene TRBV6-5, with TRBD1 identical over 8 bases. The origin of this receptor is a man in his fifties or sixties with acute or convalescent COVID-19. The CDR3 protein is CASRLQGATEAFF. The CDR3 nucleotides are TGTGCCAGCAGACTGCAGGGGGCCACTGAAGCTTTCTTT.